The source of this TCR beta chain is a study of quantifying T cell responses using KT2 cells. At the level of the study: TCR alpha and beta constant-region primers primed reverse transcription of RNA. The second PCR ran as a qPCR until a predetermined fluorescence threshold was reached. Study-level results: Detection of KT2 sequences held at the lowest tested level, about one cell per 100,000 PBMC.

Known numbers of the T cell clone KT2 were added to PBMC. Germline loops: CDR1 SGHTA, CDR2 FQGNSA. V dropped 5 bases and J dropped 4 bases, with 20 bases sitting between them. The CDR3 spans 17 residues. A single-stranded UMI oligo with SP2 sequence was ligated to cDNA 3' ends. The first PCR ran around 4 cycles with an equimolar RC1.1 and RC1.2 beta primer mix. Starting with the second PCR, alpha and beta TCR chains went through separate processing. MiXCR, run by TCRdb on the UMI-ligation and nested PCR reads, gives a single entry per CDR3 protein. The data hold fewer than 40,000 distinct CDR3 sequences, with 7.3% observed a single time. This clonotype has a count of ten or more. Its antigen is unidentified.

The chain joins TRBV7-2 to TRBJ2-2; possible D gene TRBD2, 6 bases. The receptor was isolated from a human donor. Sequenced material: PBMCs spiked with cells of the T cell clone KT2. CDR3 nucleotide sequence: TGTGCCAGCAGCAAATTCCGGGACTGGGTCCTCACCGGGGAGCTGTTTTTT. Protein: CASSKFRDWVLTGELFF. The entire variable domain, with the rest obtained from reference TRBV7-2 and TRBJ2-2, is as follows: GAGVSQSPSNKVTEKGKDVELRCDPISGHTALYWYRQSLGQGLEFLIYFQGNSAPDKSGLPSDRFSAERTGGSVSTLTIQRTQQEDSAVYLCASSKFRDWVLTGELFFGEGSRLTVL.